Below, 13 T cell receptor beta chains from the same sample are listed, as sequenced in a study of cytomegalovirus exposure and HLA in healthy donors. Amplification used 60 Vbeta primers and 13 Jbeta primers. Only in-frame clones appear in the TCRdb table, and some are missing; sequencing was by immunoSEQ multiplex PCR. The repertoire includes about 220,000 clones, more than 75% of them detected once, and around 5.7% sits in the top ten. The sequenced sample was PBMCs. The receptor source for this set is a woman between 40 and 55 years old in good health and CMV-seropositive.

This clone was observed a handful of times. The J gene is TRBJ1-6, the V gene TRBV9, with 8 positions matching TRBD1. Trimming at V came to 2 bases and at J to 6 bases, leaving 4 bases not matched to a gene. The CDR3 covers 15 residues. CDR1 is SGDLS, CDR2 YYNGEE, per germline. The CDR3 DNA reads TGTGCCAGCAGCGTCGAAGACAGGGGTAATTCACCCCTCCACTTT. This encodes CASSVEDRGNSPLHF.

The chain combines TRBV10-3 with TRBJ2-7; TRBD2 matches 11 bases. The junction had 2 bases not matched to a gene; V was cut back by 3 bases and J by 4 bases. The CDR3 is 14 residues long. Germline V gene lookup returns CDR1 ENHRY and CDR2 SYGVKD. CDR3 protein: CAISDRTSGYEQYF. The DNA for the CDR3 is TGTGCCATCAGTGATAGGACTAGCGGGTACGAGCAGTACTTC.

This chain connects TRBV27 to TRBJ1-2; D remains ambiguous. The germline V gene has CDR1 MNHEY and CDR2 SMNVEV (reference sequence). The CDR3 extends over 13 amino acids. V shed 2 bases and J shed 2 bases, with 6 bases lying between them. The CDR3 loop reads CASSLNRNYGYTF. CDR3 sequence (DNA): TGTGCCAGCAGTTTAAACAGAAACTATGGCTACACCTTC.

V and J are TRBV9 and TRBJ1-3; possible D gene TRBD1, 5 bases. Trimming left V 4 bases short and J 2 bases short, with 13 bases between. The CDR3 consists of 15 residues. Germline V gives CDR1 SGDLS, CDR2 YYNGEE. DNA of the CDR3: TGTGCCAGCAGCCCTACAGGCGCAACTGGAAACACCATATATTTT. Its translation is CASSPTGATGNTIYF.

The chain recombines TRBV18 with TRBJ1-1; 7 nucleotides line up with TRBD1. Germline trimming cut 2 bases from V and 9 bases from J; bases unmatched to any gene: 3. CDR3 length: 12 residues. The germline gives CDR1 KGHSH, CDR2 LQKENI. The CDR3 protein is CASSPGGQQAFF. In DNA, the CDR3 is TGTGCCAGCTCACCAGGGGGACAGCAAGCTTTCTTT.

The V gene is TRBV9, the J gene TRBJ1-5; no clear D. The V and J ends lost 4 bases and 0 bases respectively, with 8 bases between them. This CDR3 contains 14 residues. Germline loops: CDR1 SGDLS, CDR2 YYNGEE. This chain's CDR3 is CASSPDLSNQPQHF. The CDR3, as DNA: TGTGCCAGCAGCCCAGATCTTAGCAATCAGCCCCAGCATTTT.

This clone has just a few counts. The chain combines TRBV4-3 with TRBJ2-7; D is ambiguous. V was shortened by 0 bases and J by 3 bases, with 15 bases between the two germline ends. The germline CDR1 and CDR2 sequences are LGHNA and YSLEER. The length of the CDR3 is 16 residues. The CDR3 DNA reads as TGCGCCAGCAGCCAAGAGCTGGCCGATCCGTTCTACGAGCAGTACTTC. This encodes CASSQELADPFYEQYF.

This clone was found once. The chain has TRBV30 and TRBJ2-3; TRBD1 agrees at 9 bases. CDR3 length equals 15 residues. The J segment lost 2 bases and the V segment lost 3 bases, leaving 6 bases of the junction unmatched. Germline CDR1 reads GTSNPN; CDR2 reads SVGIG (reference sequence). This chain's CDR3 is CAWSPGQGNTDTQYF. CDR3 sequence (DNA): TGTGCCTGGAGCCCGGGACAGGGAAACACAGATACGCAGTATTTT.

The J gene is TRBJ2-7, the V gene TRBV10-1; D remains unclear. With 2 bases removed from V and 4 bases from J, the gap between germline ends came to 12 bases. CDR1 WNHNN and CDR2 SYGVQD come from the germline V gene (reference sequence). This CDR3 is built from 14 residues. CDR3 sequence reads: CASSEDHYAYEQYF. CDR3 in DNA: TGCGCCAGCAGTGAGGACCACTATGCTTACGAGCAGTACTTC.

This chain joins TRBV6-1 and TRBJ1-6, with TRBD1 identical over 7 bases. Germline CDR1 reads MNHNS; CDR2 reads SASEGT. The CDR3 sequence is 16 residues long. V trimming: 4 bases; J trimming: 0 bases; junction bases outside the gene matches: 3. The CDR3 here is CASSVGQSSYNSPLHF. The CDR3 DNA reads TGTGCCAGCAGTGTGGGACAGAGCTCCTATAATTCACCCCTCCACTTT.

In DNA form, the CDR3 reads TGTGCCAGTAGTATAAGCGGACAGGGATCGACAGGCTACACCTTC. As protein: CASSISGQGSTGYTF. The gene calls are TRBV19 and TRBJ1-2, with 8 bases identical to TRBD1. Germline V gene lookup returns CDR1 LNHDA and CDR2 SQIVND (reference sequence). There are 15 residues in the CDR3. V lost 2 bases to trimming and J lost 8 bases; unmatched junction nucleotides: 10. Combining the CDR3 with reference TRBV19 and TRBJ1-2 gives the whole variable domain DGGITQSPKYLFRKEGQNVTLSCEQNLNHDAMYWYRQDPGQGLRLIYYSQIVNDFQKGDIAEGYSVSREKKESFPLTVTSAQKNPTAFYLCASSISGQGSTGYTFGSGTRLTVV.

The chain links TRBV30 to TRBJ2-3; 7 nucleotides line up with TRBD1. CDR3 length equals 18 residues. Germline-derived CDR1 and CDR2 are GTSNPN and SVGIG (reference sequence). With V trimmed by 1 base and J by 0 bases, 13 bases remained unmatched. The CDR3 loop reads CAWSGNYGTAPSTDTQYF. The DNA of the CDR3 is TGTGCCTGGAGTGGAAACTACGGGACAGCTCCTAGCACAGATACGCAGTATTTT. Variable domain in full (rest from reference TRBV30 and TRBJ2-3): SQTIHQWPATLVQPVGSPLSLECTVEGTSNPNLYWYRQAAGRGLQLLFYSVGIGQISSEVPQNLSASRPQDRQFILSSKKLLLSDSGFYLCAWSGNYGTAPSTDTQYFGPGTRLTVL.

As DNA, the CDR3 is TGTGCCAGCAGCTTACAGGGTGAGCAGTTCTTC. It codes for CASSLQGEQFF. The J gene is TRBJ2-1, the V gene TRBV5-4; possible D gene TRBD1, 6 bases. Per the germline V gene, CDR1 is SGHNT and CDR2 is YYREEE (reference sequence). Trimming pared 2 bases from V and 9 bases from J, leaving 6 bases between. This CDR3 has 11 residues.